The present entry profiles one T cell receptor (beta chain) with its context. This sample is part of a study of response to subunit inactivated influenza vaccine. CDR1 and CDR2 from the germline V gene are SGHDN and FVKESK. Trimming at V came to 0 bases and at J to 1 base, leaving 11 bases not matched to a gene. CDR3 length equals 19 residues. TCRdb reprocessed the RT-PCR reads via MiXCR and lists one record per CDR3 protein. The profile shows about 700,000 distinct CDR3 sequences, about 15% of them singletons. The receptor was isolated from a man aged 50 to 60 who received an inactivated influenza vaccine. The rearrangement links TRBV14 to TRBJ2-2; 7 nucleotides align to TRBD1. Material: PBMCs from blood, obtained about 14 days before vaccination. CDR3 amino acids: CASSQDSYRGRRNTGELFF. The CDR3 DNA sequence: TGTGCCAGCAGCCAAGATTCATACAGGGGCCGCAGGAACACCGGGGAGCTGTTTTTT.